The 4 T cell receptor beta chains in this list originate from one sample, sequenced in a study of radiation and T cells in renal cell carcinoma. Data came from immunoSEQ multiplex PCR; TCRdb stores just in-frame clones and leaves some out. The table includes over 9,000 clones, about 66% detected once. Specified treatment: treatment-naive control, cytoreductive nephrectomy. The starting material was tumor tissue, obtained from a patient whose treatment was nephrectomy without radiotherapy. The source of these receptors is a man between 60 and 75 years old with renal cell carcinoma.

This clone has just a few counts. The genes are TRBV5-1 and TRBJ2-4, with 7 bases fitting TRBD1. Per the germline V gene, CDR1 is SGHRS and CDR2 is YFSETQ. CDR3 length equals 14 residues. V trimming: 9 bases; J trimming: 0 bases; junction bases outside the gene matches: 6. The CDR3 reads CANPGQSAKNIQYF. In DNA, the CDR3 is TGCGCCAACCCGGGACAGTCAGCCAAAAACATTCAGTACTTC.

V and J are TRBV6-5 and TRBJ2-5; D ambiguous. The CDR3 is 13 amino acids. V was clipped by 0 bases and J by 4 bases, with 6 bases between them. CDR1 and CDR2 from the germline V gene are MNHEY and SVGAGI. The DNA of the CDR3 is TGTGCCAGCAGTTACTCTCCGCGAGAGACCCAGTACTTC. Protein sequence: CASSYSPRETQYF.

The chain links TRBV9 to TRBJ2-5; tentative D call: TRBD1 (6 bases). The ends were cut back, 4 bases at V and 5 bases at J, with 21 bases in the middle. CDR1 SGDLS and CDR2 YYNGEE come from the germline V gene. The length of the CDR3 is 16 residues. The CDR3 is CASSRQGKLIGETQYF. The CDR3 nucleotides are TGTGCCAGCAGCAGGCAGGGGAAGTTGATCGGGGAGACCCAGTACTTC.

The CDR3 protein is CASSSSSGTRVSNEQFF. As DNA, the CDR3 is TGCGCCAGCAGCTCCTCCTCCGGGACTAGGGTTAGCAATGAGCAGTTCTTC. The chain combines TRBV5-1 with TRBJ2-1; TRBD2 matches at 8 bases. J was trimmed by 6 bases and V by 3 bases; bases with no gene match: 14. CDR1 is SGHRS, CDR2 YFSETQ, per germline. This CDR3 has 17 residues.